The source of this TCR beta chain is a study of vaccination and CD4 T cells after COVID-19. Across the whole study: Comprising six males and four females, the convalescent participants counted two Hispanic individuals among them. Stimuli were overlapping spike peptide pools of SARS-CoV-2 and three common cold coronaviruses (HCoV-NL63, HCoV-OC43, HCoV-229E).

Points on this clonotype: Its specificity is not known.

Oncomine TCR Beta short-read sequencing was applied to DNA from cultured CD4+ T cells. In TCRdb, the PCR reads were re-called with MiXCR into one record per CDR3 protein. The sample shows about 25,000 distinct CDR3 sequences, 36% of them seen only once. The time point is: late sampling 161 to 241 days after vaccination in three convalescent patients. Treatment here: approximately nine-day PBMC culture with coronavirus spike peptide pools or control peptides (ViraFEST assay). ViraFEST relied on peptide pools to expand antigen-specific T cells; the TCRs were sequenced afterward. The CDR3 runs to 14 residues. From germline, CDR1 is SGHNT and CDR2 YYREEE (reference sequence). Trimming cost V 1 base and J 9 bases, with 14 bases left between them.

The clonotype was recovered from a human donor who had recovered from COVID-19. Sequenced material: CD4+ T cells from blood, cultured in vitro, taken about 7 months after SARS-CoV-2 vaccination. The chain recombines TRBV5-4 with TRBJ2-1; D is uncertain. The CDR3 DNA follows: TGTGCCAGCAGCTTGTTCACGGGTCAAGCTGAGCAGTTCTTC. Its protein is CASSLFTGQAEQFF.